Below are 3 T cell receptor beta chains sequenced from a single sample in a study of blood T cell repertoires in COVID-19. Sequenced by immunoSEQ multiplex PCR; TCRdb stores in-frame clones only, minus some. The table shows under 35,000 clones, with roughly nine tenths occurring only once. The sequencing sample was made of peripheral blood. The receptors derive from a man between 60 and 75 years old with acute or convalescent COVID-19.

V gene TRBV9 combines with J gene TRBJ1-1; 7 nucleotides align to TRBD1. V lost 2 bases, J lost 1 base, and 2 bases stayed unmatched. This CDR3 contains 14 residues. Germline loops: CDR1 SGDLS, CDR2 YYNGEE. The CDR3 here is CASSVGTANTEAFF. The CDR3 DNA follows: TGTGCCAGCAGCGTTGGGACAGCGAACACTGAAGCTTTCTTT. The full variable domain, completed using reference TRBV9 and TRBJ1-1, is DSGVTQTPKHLITATGQRVTLRCSPRSGDLSVYWYQQSLDQGLQFLIQYYNGEERAKGNILERFSAQQFPDLHSELNLSSLELGDSALYFCASSVGTANTEAFFGQGTRLTVV.

This clone was recorded once. The chain uses TRBV6-6 and TRBJ1-4; D gene ambiguous. CDR1 and CDR2 from the germline V gene are MNHNY and SVGAGI (reference sequence). The CDR3 contains 16 residues. Trimming took off 0 bases at V and 0 bases at J, with 8 bases between the two ends. The CDR3 protein is CASSYSRVPTNEKLFF. The DNA of the CDR3 is TGTGCCAGCAGTTACTCGAGGGTTCCAACTAATGAAAAACTGTTTTTT.

The gene calls are TRBV18 and TRBJ1-5, with TRBD1 matching 7 bases. Germline V gene data show CDR1 as KGHSH and CDR2 as LQKENI. Trimming took 6 bases from V and 4 from J; bases not matched to a gene: 6. The CDR3 runs to 14 residues. The CDR3 nucleotides read TGTGCCAGCTCCAGGACAGGCTGGAATCAGCCCCAGCATTTT. Protein sequence: CASSRTGWNQPQHF.